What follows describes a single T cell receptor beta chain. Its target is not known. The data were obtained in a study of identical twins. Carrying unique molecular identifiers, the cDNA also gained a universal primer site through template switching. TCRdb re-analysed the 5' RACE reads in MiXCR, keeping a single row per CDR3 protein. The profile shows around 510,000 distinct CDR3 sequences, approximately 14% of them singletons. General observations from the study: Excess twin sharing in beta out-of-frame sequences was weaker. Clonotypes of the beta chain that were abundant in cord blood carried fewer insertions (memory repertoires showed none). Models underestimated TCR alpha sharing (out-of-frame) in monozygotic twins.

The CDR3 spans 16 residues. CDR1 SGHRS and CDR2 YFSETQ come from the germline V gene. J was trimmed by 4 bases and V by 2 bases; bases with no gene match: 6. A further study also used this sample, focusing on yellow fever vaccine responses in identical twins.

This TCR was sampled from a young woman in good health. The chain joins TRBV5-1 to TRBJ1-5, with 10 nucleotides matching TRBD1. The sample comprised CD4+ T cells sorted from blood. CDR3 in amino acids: CASSLTGTGVNQPQHF. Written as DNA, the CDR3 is TGCGCCAGCAGCTTAACCGGGACAGGGGTTAATCAGCCCCAGCATTTT.